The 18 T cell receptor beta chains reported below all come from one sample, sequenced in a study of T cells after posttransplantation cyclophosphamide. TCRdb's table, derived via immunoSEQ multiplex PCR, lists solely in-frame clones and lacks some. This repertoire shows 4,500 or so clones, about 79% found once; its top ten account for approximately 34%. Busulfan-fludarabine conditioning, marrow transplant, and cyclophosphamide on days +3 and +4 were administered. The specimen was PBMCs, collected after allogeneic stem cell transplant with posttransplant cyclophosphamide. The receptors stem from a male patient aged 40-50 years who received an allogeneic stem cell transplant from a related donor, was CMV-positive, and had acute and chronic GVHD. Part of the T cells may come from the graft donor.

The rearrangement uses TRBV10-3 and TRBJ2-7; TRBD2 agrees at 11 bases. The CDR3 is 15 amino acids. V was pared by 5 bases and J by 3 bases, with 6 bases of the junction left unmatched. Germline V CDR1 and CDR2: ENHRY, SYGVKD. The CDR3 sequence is CAISRLAGLHYEQYF. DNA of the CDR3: TGTGCCATCAGTCGACTAGCGGGACTTCACTACGAGCAGTACTTC.

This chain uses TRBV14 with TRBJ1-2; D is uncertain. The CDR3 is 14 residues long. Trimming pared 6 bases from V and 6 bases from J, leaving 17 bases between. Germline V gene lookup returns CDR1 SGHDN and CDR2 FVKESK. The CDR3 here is CASSSLEDPDGYTF. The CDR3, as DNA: TGTGCCAGCAGTTCTCTTGAGGATCCTGATGGCTACACCTTC.

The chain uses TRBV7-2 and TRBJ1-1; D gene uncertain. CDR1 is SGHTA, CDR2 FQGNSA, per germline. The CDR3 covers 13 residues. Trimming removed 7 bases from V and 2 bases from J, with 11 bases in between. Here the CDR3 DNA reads TGTGCCAGCAACTCCCTAATTAACACTGAAGCTTTCTTT. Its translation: CASNSLINTEAFF.

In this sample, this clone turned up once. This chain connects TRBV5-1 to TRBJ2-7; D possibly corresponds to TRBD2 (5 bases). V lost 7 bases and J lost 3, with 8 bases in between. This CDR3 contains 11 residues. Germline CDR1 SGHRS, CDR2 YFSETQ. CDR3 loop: CASGSGYEQYF. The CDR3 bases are TGCGCCAGCGGAAGCGGCTACGAGCAGTACTTC. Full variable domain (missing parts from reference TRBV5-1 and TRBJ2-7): KAGVTQTPRYLIKTRGQQVTLSCSPISGHRSVSWYQQTPGQGLQFLFEYFSETQRNKGNFPGRFSGRQFSNSRSEMNVSTLELGDSALYLCASGSGYEQYFGPGTRLTVT.

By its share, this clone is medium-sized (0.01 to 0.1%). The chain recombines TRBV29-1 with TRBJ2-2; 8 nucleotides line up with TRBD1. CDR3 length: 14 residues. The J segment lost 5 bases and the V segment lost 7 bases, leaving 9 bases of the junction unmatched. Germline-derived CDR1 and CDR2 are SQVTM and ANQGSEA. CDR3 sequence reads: CSAWGQGATGELFF. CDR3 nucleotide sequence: TGCAGCGCGTGGGGTCAGGGGGCGACCGGGGAGCTGTTTTTT.

DNA of the CDR3: TGTGCCAGCAGCTCACTAACTAGCACAGATACGCAGTATTTT. As protein: CASSSLTSTDTQYF. V and J are TRBV7-3 and TRBJ2-3; D is ambiguous. V was cut by 4 bases and J by 0 bases, with 8 bases left in between. Per the germline V gene, CDR1 is SGHTA and CDR2 is FQGTGA. The CDR3 is 14 residues long.

This CDR3 is CASKASTSSYNEQFF. The CDR3 region has the DNA TGCGCCAGCAAGGCTAGCACGTCCTCCTACAATGAGCAGTTCTTC. V and J are TRBV4-3 and TRBJ2-1, with TRBD2 as a possible D gene (5 bases). Trimming pared 7 bases from V and 0 bases from J, leaving 13 bases between. The CDR3 runs 15 residues. Germline loops: CDR1 LGHNA, CDR2 YSLEER.

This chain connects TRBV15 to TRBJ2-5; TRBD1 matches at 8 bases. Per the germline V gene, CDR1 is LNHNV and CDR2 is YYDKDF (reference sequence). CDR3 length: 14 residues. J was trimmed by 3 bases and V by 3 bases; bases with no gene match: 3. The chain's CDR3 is CATSRDRAEETQYF. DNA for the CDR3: TGTGCCACCAGCAGGGACAGGGCGGAAGAGACCCAGTACTTC.

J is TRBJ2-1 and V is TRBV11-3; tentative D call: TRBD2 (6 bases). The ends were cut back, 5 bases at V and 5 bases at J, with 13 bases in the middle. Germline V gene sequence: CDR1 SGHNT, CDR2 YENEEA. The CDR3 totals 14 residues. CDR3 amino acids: CASSRTRLDNEQFF. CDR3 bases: TGTGCCAGCAGCCGCACAAGACTAGACAATGAGCAGTTCTTC.

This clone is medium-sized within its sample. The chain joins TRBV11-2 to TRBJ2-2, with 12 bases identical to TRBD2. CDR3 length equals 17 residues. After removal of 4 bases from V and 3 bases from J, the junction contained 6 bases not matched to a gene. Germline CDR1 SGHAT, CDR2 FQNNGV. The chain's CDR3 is CASSSPRLAGDTGELFF. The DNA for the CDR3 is TGTGCCAGCAGCTCCCCTAGACTAGCGGGAGACACCGGGGAGCTGTTTTTT.

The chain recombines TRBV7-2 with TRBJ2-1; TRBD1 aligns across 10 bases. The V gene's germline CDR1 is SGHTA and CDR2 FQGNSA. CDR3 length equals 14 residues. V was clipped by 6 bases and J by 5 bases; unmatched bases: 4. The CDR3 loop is CASSEDRGDNEQFF. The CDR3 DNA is TGTGCCAGCAGTGAGGACAGGGGGGACAATGAGCAGTTCTTC.

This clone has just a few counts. Here the CDR3 reads CASSEAGKASEYEQFF. In DNA, the CDR3 is TGTGCCAGCAGTGAAGCGGGGAAGGCTAGCGAGTATGAGCAGTTCTTC. The V and J genes are TRBV2 and TRBJ2-1; D is perhaps TRBD2 (6 bases). Germline assignment: CDR1 SNHLY and CDR2 FYNNEI. V gave up 0 bases and J gave up 8 bases, with 17 bases separating them. The CDR3 is 16 residues long.

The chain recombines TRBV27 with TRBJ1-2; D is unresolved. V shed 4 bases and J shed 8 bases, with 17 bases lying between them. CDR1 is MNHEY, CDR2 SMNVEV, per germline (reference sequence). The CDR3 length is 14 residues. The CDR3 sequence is CASSSAGQAGGYTF. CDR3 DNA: TGTGCCAGCAGTTCCGCGGGCCAGGCGGGAGGCTACACCTTC.

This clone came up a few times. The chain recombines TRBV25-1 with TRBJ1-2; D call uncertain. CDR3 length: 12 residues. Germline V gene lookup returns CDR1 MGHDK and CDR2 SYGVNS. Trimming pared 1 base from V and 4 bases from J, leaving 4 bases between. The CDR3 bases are TGTGCCAGCAGTGAATCGGGCTATGGCTACACCTTC. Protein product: CASSESGYGYTF.

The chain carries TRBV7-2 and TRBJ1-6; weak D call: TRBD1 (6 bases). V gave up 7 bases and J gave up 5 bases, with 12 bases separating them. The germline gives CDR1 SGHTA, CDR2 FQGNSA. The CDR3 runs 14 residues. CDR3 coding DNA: TGTGCCAGCACCCTCAGGGGAGATAATTCACCCCTCCACTTT. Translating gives CASTLRGDNSPLHF.

The CDR3 nucleotides are TGCGCCAGCAGCTCTGACAGGGGATCCACAGATACGCAGTATTTT. Amino acids: CASSSDRGSTDTQYF. V and J are TRBV5-1 and TRBJ2-3; 8 bases line up with TRBD1. V was clipped by 3 bases and J by 2 bases; unmatched bases: 5. The germline CDR1 and CDR2 sequences are SGHRS and YFSETQ. The CDR3 is 15 residues long.

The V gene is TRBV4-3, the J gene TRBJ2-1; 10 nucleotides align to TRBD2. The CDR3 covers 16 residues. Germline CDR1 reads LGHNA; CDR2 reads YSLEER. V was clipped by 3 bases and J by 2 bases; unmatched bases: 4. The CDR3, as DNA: TGCGCCAGCAGCCACCTCGGGACTAGCGCCTACAATGAGCAGTTCTTC. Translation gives CASSHLGTSAYNEQFF.

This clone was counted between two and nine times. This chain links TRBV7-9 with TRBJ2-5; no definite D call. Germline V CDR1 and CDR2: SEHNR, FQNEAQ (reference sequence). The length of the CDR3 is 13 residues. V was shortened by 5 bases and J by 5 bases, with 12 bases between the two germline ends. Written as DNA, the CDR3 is TGTGCCAGCAGCCCTGACTGGCCTGAGACCCAGTACTTC. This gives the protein CASSPDWPETQYF. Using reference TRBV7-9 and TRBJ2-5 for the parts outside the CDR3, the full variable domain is DTGVSQNPRHKITKRGQNVTFRCDPISEHNRLYWYRQTLGQGPEFLTYFQNEAQLEKSRLLSDRFSAERPKGSFSTLEIQRTEQGDSAMYLCASSPDWPETQYFGPGTRLLVL.